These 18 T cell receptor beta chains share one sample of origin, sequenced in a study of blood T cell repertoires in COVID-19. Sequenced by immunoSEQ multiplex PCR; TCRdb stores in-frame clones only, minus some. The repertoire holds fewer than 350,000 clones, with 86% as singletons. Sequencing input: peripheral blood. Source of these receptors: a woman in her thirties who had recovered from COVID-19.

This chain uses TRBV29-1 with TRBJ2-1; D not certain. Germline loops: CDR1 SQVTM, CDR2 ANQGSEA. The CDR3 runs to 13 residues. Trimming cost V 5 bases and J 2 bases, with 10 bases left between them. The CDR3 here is CSVMAQTYNEQFF. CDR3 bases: TGCAGCGTTATGGCCCAGACCTACAATGAGCAGTTCTTC.

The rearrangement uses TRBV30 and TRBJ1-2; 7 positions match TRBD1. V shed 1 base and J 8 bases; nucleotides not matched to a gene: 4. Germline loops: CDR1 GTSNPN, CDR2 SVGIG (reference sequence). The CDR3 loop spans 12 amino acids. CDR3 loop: CAWSEGARGYTF. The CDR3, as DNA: TGTGCCTGGAGTGAGGGGGCGAGGGGCTACACCTTC.

The DNA of the CDR3 is TGCGCCAGCAGCTTTTTGTACCGGGACAGGGGATCCGGGGCCAACGTCCTGACTTTC. This encodes CASSFLYRDRGSGANVLTF. This chain connects TRBV5-1 to TRBJ2-6; the match to TRBD1 covers 10 bases. Germline assignment: CDR1 SGHRS and CDR2 YFSETQ. This CDR3 contains 19 residues. With 2 bases clipped from V and 4 bases from J, the junction kept 12 bases outside the gene matches. The full variable domain, with the rest looked up from reference TRBV5-1 and TRBJ2-6, is KAGVTQTPRYLIKTRGQQVTLSCSPISGHRSVSWYQQTPGQGLQFLFEYFSETQRNKGNFPGRFSGRQFSNSRSEMNVSTLELGDSALYLCASSFLYRDRGSGANVLTFGAGSRLTVL.

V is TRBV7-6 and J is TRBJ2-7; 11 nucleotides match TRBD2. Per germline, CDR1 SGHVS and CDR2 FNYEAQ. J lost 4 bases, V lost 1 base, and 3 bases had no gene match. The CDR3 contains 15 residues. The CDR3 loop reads CASSLGSSGGYEQYF. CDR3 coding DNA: TGTGCCAGCAGCTTAGGGTCTAGCGGGGGGTACGAGCAGTACTTC.

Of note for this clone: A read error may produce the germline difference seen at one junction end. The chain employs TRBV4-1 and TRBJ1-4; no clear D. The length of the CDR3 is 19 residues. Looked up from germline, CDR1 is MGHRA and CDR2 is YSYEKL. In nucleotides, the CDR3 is TGCGTCAGCAGCCAAGAGCAAGCCCCGGGAGCTACAAGAAATGAAAAACTGTTTTTT. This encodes CVSSQEQAPGATRNEKLFF.

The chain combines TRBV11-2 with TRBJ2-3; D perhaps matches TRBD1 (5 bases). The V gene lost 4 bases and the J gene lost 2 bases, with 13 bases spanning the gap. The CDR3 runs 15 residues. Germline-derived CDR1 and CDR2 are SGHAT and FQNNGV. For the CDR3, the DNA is TGTGCCAGCAGCTGGGGCGCTTTGAACACAGATACGCAGTATTTT. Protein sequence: CASSWGALNTDTQYF.

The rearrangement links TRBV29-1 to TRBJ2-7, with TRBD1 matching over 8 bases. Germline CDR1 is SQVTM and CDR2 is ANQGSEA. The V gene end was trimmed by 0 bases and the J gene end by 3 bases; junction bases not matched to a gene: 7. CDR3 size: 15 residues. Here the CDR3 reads CSVEDRTGNGYEQYF. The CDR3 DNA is TGCAGCGTTGAAGACCGGACAGGGAATGGCTACGAGCAGTACTTC.

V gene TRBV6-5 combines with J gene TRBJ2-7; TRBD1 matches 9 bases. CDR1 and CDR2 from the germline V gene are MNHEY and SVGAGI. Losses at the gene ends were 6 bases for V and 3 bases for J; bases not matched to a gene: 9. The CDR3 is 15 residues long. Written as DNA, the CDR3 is TGTGCCAGCAGACAGGGGGCTTTGGGTGTCTACGAGCAGTACTTC. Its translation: CASRQGALGVYEQYF.

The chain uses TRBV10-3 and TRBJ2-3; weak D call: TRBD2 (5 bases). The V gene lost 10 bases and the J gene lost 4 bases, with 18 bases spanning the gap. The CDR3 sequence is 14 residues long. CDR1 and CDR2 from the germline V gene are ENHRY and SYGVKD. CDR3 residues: CATGFGRAADTQYF. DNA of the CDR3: TGTGCCACCGGCTTTGGGAGAGCGGCAGATACGCAGTATTTT.

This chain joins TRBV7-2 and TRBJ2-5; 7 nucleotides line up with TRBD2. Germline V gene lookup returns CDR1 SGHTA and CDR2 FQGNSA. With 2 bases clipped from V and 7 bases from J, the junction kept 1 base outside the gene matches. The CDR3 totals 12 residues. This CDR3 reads CASSLPGGTQYF. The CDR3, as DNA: TGTGCCAGCAGCTTACCGGGGGGGACCCAGTACTTC.

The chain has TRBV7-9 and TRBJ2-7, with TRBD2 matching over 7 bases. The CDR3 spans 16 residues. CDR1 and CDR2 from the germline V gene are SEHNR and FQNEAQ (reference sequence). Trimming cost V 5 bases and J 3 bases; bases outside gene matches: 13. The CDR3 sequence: CASSAGLGRVFYEQYF. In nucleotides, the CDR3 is TGTGCCAGCAGCGCGGGGCTGGGGAGGGTTTTCTACGAGCAGTACTTC.

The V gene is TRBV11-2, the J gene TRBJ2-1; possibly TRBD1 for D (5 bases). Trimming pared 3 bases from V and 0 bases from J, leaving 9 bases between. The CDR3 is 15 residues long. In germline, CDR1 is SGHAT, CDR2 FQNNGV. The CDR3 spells CASSLDIFSYNEQFF. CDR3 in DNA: TGTGCCAGCAGCTTGGACATCTTCTCCTACAATGAGCAGTTCTTC.

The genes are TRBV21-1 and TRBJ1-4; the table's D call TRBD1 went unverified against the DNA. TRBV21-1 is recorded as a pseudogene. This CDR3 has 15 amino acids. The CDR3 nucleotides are TGTGCCAGCAGCCCTCCGCAGGGGCACAATGAAAAACTGTTTTTT. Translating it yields CASSPPQGHNEKLFF.

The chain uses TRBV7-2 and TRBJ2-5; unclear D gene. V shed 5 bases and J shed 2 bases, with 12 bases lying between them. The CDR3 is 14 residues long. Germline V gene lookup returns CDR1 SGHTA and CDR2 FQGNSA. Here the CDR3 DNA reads TGTGCCAGCAGCAGAGAGCCCTATCAAGAGACCCAGTACTTC. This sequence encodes CASSREPYQETQYF.

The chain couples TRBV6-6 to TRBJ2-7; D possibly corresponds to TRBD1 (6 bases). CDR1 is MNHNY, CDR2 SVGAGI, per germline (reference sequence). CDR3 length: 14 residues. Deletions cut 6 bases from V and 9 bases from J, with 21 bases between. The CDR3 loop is CASSPGTPFEGQYF. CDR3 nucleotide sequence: TGTGCCAGCAGCCCCGGGACACCCTTTGAGGGGCAGTACTTC.

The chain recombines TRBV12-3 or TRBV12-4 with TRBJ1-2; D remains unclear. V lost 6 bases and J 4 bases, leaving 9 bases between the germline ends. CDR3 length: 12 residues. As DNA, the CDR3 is TGTGCCAGCAGATCCCCCCTCTATGGCTACACCTTC. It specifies CASRSPLYGYTF.

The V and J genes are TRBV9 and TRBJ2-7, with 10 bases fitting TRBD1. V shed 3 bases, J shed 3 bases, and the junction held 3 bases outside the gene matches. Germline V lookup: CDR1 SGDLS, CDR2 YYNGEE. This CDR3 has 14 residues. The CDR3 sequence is CASSAWDRGYEQYF. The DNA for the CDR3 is TGTGCCAGCAGCGCATGGGACAGGGGCTACGAGCAGTACTTC.

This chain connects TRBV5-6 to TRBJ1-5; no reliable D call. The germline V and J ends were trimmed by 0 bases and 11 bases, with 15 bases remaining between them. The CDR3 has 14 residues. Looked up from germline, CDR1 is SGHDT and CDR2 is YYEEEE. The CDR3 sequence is CASSLGGIHFAQHF. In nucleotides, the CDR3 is TGTGCCAGCAGCTTGGGAGGGATCCACTTCGCCCAGCATTTT.